A selection of T cell receptor beta chains follows, all from one sample in a study of cytomegalovirus exposure and HLA in healthy donors. Using immunoSEQ multiplex PCR, the repertoire was profiled, and TCRdb retains in-frame clones only, with some absent. The sample has 130,000 to 150,000 clones; around three quarters are singletons. Material for sequencing was PBMCs. These receptors came from a man between 40 and 49 years old in good health and CMV-seronegative. The CDR3 runs from the conserved cysteine through the conserved F or W. The D gene is left open where the match is weak. Where a row states a size, it is once, few, many or the class of an expanded clone; other rows omit it.

d_call | clone_size | j_call | v_call | cdr3_nt | cdr3_aa
TRBD1 | . | TRBJ1-2 | TRBV11-2 | TGTGCCAGCAGCCTAGGTCCCGGGACAGGGATCTATGGCTACACCTTC | CASSLGPGTGIYGYTF
. | . | TRBJ2-2 | TRBV6-5 | TGTGCCAGCAGTCAACTCCGGCGGGCCGGGGAGCTGTTTTTT | CASSQLRRAGELFF
. | . | TRBJ2-3 | TRBV7-2 | TGTGCCAGCAGCTTAGATAACGGGGATACGCAGTATTTT | CASSLDNGDTQYF
TRBD1 | . | TRBJ1-1 | TRBV2 | TGTGCCAGCATCTCTGTCCGGACAGGGACAAGTGAAGCTTTCTTT | CASISVRTGTSEAFF
TRBD1 | few | TRBJ1-4 | TRBV5-1 | TGCGCCAGCAGCTTAGAGGGGGCGCGCGAAAAACTGTTTTTT | CASSLEGAREKLFF
TRBD1 | . | TRBJ1-4 | TRBV19 | TGTGCCAGTAGTGGGGACAGGGTCTCATCTGAAAAACTGTTTTTT | CASSGDRVSSEKLFF
. | . | TRBJ1-1 | TRBV6-5 | TGTGCCAGCAGTTACTCGAATCTACTGAACACTGAAGCTTTCTTT | CASSYSNLLNTEAFF
TRBD1 | . | TRBJ2-7 | TRBV4-3 | TGCGCCAGCAGCCAAGATTGGTTGTCCGGGACAGGGGACTCCTACGAGCAGTACTTC | CASSQDWLSGTGDSYEQYF
. | . | TRBJ2-6 | TRBV6-1 | TGTGCCAGCAGTGAAGCGGGGGGGCCTGGGGCCAACGTCCTGACTTTC | CASSEAGGPGANVLTF
TRBD2 | few | TRBJ2-1 | TRBV11-3 | TGTGCCAGCAGCCAAGAAGGGACTAGGGGATACAATGAGCAGTTCTTC | CASSQEGTRGYNEQFF
. | . | TRBJ1-2 | TRBV4-1 | TGCGCCAGCAGGAAGGAGGGGCACTATGGCTACACCTTC | CASRKEGHYGYTF
. | . | TRBJ2-5 | TRBV7-9 | TGTGCCAGCAGCTTAGTACAGGGCGGGGAGACCCAGTACTTC | CASSLVQGGETQYF
. | once | TRBJ1-1 | TRBV5-4 | TGTGCCAGCAGCTTGGTCTCATGGCGGGGGATACTAACTGAAGCTTTCTTT | CASSLVSWRGILTEAFF
TRBD2 | . | TRBJ2-7 | TRBV2 | TGTGCCAGCAGGCAAGCGGGAGATGGCGAGCAGTACTTC | CASRQAGDGEQYF
. | . | TRBJ2-2 | TRBV27 | TGTGCCAGCAGTTCCCAGAGGTACACCGGGGAGCTGTTTTTT | CASSSQRYTGELFF
TRBD2 | . | TRBJ2-5 | TRBV9 | TGTGCCAGCAGCGTAGGTCTCCTAGCGGGGGAAGAGACCCAGTACTTC | CASSVGLLAGEETQYF
. | few | TRBJ2-1 | TRBV10-3 | TGTGCCATCAGTACAGTGAGCTCCTACAATGAGCAGTTCTTC | CAISTVSSYNEQFF
. | . | TRBJ1-6 | TRBV2 | TGTGCCACCCGGCCCCCCTCCAGGCCGTATAATTCACCCCTCCACTTT | CATRPPSRPYNSPLHF
. | . | TRBJ2-3 | TRBV21-1 | TGTGCCAGCAGCAAAGTTGGAGAAGATACGCAGTATTTT | CASSKVGEDTQYF
. | . | TRBJ2-2 | TRBV9 | TGTGCCAGCAGCGTAGGGGGCATAACCGGGGAGCTGTTTTTT | CASSVGGITGELFF
TRBD1 | . | TRBJ1-4 | TRBV28 | TGTGCCAGCAGTCTCCTCAGGGGGTTCAATGAAAAACTGTTTTTT | CASSLLRGFNEKLFF
. | . | TRBJ2-1 | TRBV5-4 | TGTGCCAGCAGCCCCCGGGGTGTGGGAGACAATGAGCAGTTCTTC | CASSPRGVGDNEQFF
TRBD1 | . | TRBJ1-3 | TRBV11-2 | TGTGCCAGCAGCCCGCAGGGGGCCTCTGGAAACACCATATATTTT | CASSPQGASGNTIYF
TRBD1 | . | TRBJ2-5 | TRBV5-1 | TGCGCCAGCAGCTTGGGACAGGGGATGGAGCAGTACTTC | CASSLGQGMEQYF
. | . | TRBJ1-1 | TRBV6-5 | TGTGCCAGCAATACAGCCAACACTGAAGCTTTCTTT | CASNTANTEAFF
. | . | TRBJ2-7 | TRBV5-1 | TGCGCCAGCAGCCCTACACGGACAGATCAGGAGCAGTACTTC | CASSPTRTDQEQYF
TRBD2 | . | TRBJ2-6 | TRBV5-4 | TGTGCCAGCAGCCCGCGACGGACTAGCGGCCCCTCTGGGGCCAACGTCCTGACTTTC | CASSPRRTSGPSGANVLTF
TRBD1 | few | TRBJ2-1 | TRBV5-1 | TGCGCCAGCAGCCGACAGGGGTGGGGTGAGCAGTTCTTC | CASSRQGWGEQFF
TRBD2 | . | TRBJ2-7 | TRBV7-8 | TGTGCCAGCAGCTTAGGGGCGGGAGTATTTTACGAGCAGTACTTC | CASSLGAGVFYEQYF
. | . | TRBJ1-6 | TRBV5-1 | TGCGCCAGCAGCTTCAAAGGGCCCGGGGAGACACCCCTCCACTTT | CASSFKGPGETPLHF
. | . | TRBJ1-6 | TRBV18 | TGTGCCAGCTCACTAGCCGGAGCGATTCGGACCCTCCACTTT | CASSLAGAIRTLHF
. | . | TRBJ1-2 | TRBV2 | TGTGCCAGCAGTGAAGCGCTTCGGGGGATAAGCTATGGCTACACCTTC | CASSEALRGISYGYTF
TRBD1 | . | TRBJ2-3 | TRBV4-1 | TGCGCCAGCAGCCTCCGGGACAGGTCCTCAGATACGCAGTATTTT | CASSLRDRSSDTQYF
TRBD2 | . | TRBJ2-7 | TRBV5-4 | TGTGCCAGCACCACGGGCCAGACCAATTCCGGGACTACCAAAGGCGAGCAGTACTTC | CASTTGQTNSGTTKGEQYF
. | . | TRBJ2-7 | TRBV5-4 | TGTGCCAGCAGCTTGACAGGGACCTACGAGCAGTACTTC | CASSLTGTYEQYF
. | . | TRBJ1-2 | TRBV28 | TGTGCCAGCTACGGACTGACAGGCTATGGCTACACCTTC | CASYGLTGYGYTF
. | . | TRBJ2-7 | TRBV29-1 | TGCAGCGTTGAACAGTTGAGGCAGGGCCGCTACGAGCAGTACTTC | CSVEQLRQGRYEQYF
TRBD2 | . | TRBJ2-3 | TRBV5-1 | TGCGCCAGCAGCTGGGAAACTAGCGGGGGCCGGGGGGATACGCAGTATTTT | CASSWETSGGRGDTQYF
. | . | TRBJ2-7 | TRBV7-8 | TGTGCCAGCAGCTTAGATCAGTCCTACGAGCAGTACTTC | CASSLDQSYEQYF
. | . | TRBJ2-2 | TRBV6-4 | TGTGCCAGCAGTGACTCGAGCACCGGGGAGCTGTTTTTT | CASSDSSTGELFF
. | . | TRBJ2-7 | TRBV5-1 | TGCGCCAGCAGCTTGGGCGGTAGCTCCTACGAGCAGTACTTC | CASSLGGSSYEQYF
. | few | TRBJ1-1 | TRBV6-5 | TGTGCCAGCAGTAAACGTAGGGGGTTTGAAGCTTTCTTT | CASSKRRGFEAFF
TRBD2 | . | TRBJ2-3 | TRBV11-2 | TGTGCCAGCAGCAGGAACCTAGCGGGAGAAGGAGATACGCAGTATTTT | CASSRNLAGEGDTQYF
. | few | TRBJ1-1 | TRBV10-3 | TGTGCCATCATGGGAAGAAGCGGCGTGAACACTGAAGCTTTCTTT | CAIMGRSGVNTEAFF
TRBD1 | . | TRBJ1-1 | TRBV19 | TGTGCCAGTAGTCCCGGGACAGGGGCTCAAGCTTTCTTT | CASSPGTGAQAFF
. | . | TRBJ1-6 | TRBV6-5 | TGTGCCAGCAGTTACGACTCCGATTATTCACCCCTCCACTTT | CASSYDSDYSPLHF
TRBD2 | . | TRBJ2-3 | TRBV10-3 | TGTGCCGCCGCGGGAGGGGGAACAGATACGCAGTATTTT | CAAAGGGTDTQYF
. | few | TRBJ2-3 | TRBV7-3 | TGTGCCAGCAGCTCCCGGGGAGGTTTCACAGATACGCAGTATTTT | CASSSRGGFTDTQYF
TRBD2 | . | TRBJ2-1 | TRBV2 | TGTGCCAGCAGTGAACGGACTAGCGGGACCTACAATGAGCAGTTCTTC | CASSERTSGTYNEQFF
TRBD1 | few | TRBJ1-1 | TRBV5-6 | TGTGCCAGCAGCGGAGGGACAGGGAGCGCTGAAGCTTTCTTT | CASSGGTGSAEAFF